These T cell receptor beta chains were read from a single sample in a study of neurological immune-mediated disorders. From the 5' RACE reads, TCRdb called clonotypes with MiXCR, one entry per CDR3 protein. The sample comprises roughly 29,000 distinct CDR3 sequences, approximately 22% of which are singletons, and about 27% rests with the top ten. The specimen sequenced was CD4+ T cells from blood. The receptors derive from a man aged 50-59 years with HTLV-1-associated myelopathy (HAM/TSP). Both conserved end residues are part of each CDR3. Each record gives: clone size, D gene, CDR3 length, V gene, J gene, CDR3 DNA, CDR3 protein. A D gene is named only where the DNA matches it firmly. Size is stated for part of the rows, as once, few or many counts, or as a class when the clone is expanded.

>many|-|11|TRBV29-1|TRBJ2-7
TGCAGCGCCCGACAGTCCTACGAGCAGTACTTC
CSARQSYEQYF
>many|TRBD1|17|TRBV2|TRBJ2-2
TGTGCCAGCACCAGGACAGGGGTATCGGTTGTTGCCGGGGAGCTGTTTTTT
CASTRTGVSVVAGELFF
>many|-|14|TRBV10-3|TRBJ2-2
TGTGCCATCAGTAATGAGCTAAACACCGGGGAGCTGTTTTTT
CAISNELNTGELFF
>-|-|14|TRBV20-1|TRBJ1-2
TGCAGTGCGGATACGGGCATCGTTAGCTATGGCTACACCTTC
CSADTGIVSYGYTF
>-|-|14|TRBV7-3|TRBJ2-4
TGTGCCAGCAGCTTAAGCCCAGCCGGAAACATTCAGTACTTC
CASSLSPAGNIQYF
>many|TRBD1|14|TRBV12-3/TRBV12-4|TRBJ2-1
TGTGCCAGCAGTCCCCAAGGACAGGGGGTTCAGCAGTTCTTC
CASSPQGQGVQQFF
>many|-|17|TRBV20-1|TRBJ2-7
TGCAGTGCTAGAGATCGGGTAGAGACGCGGGCCTCCTACGAGCAGTACTTC
CSARDRVETRASYEQYF
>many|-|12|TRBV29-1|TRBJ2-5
TGCAGCGTTGGGACAGCCAAAGAGACCCAGTACTTC
CSVGTAKETQYF
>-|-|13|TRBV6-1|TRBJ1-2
TGTGCCAGCAGTGAAAGTCAGGGCGGTGGCTACACCTTC
CASSESQGGGYTF
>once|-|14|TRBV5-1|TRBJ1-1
TGCGCCAGCAGCTTGAGTCCTAAAAACACTGAAGCTTTCTTT
CASSLSPKNTEAFF
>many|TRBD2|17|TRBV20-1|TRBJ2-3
TGCAGTGCTAGAGGGCTAGCGGGAGGTCCACGCACAGATACGCAGTATTTT
CSARGLAGGPRTDTQYF
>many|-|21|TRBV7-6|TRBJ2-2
TGTGCCAGCAGCTTATTACAACCTCCCCCTCCCGGGACTCCGGGCTCGGGGGAGCTGTTTTTT
CASSLLQPPPPGTPGSGELFF
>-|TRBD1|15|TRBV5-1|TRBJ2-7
TGCGCCAGCAGCAGGGACAGGGGGCGTACTGACGAGCAGTACTTC
CASSRDRGRTDEQYF
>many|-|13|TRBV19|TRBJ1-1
TGTGCCAGCCTCCGGGGCCGCAACACTGAAGCTTTCTTT
CASLRGRNTEAFF
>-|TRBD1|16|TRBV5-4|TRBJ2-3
TGTGCCAGCAGCCCTCGGGACAGGGGTAGCACAGATACGCAGTATTTT
CASSPRDRGSTDTQYF
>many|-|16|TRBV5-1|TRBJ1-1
TGCGCCAGCAGCTGGGACCTAAGAAAGGTTGGCACTGAAGCTTTCTTT
CASSWDLRKVGTEAFF
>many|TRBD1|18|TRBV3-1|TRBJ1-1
TGTGCCAGCAGCCACGGACGGGACAGGGGGCCCCCGAACACTGAAGCTTTCTTT
CASSHGRDRGPPNTEAFF
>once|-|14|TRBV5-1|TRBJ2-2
TGCGCCAGTAGCTTGGAGGCAGCCACCGGGGAGCCGTTTTTT
CASSLEAATGEPFF
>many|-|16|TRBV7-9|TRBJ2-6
TGTGCCAGCAGCTCTAGACAGATCTCTGGGGCCAACGTCCTGACTTTC
CASSSRQISGANVLTF
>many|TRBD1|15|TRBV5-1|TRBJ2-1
TGCGCCAGCAGCTTGGGGGGACAGGGAGGGAATGAGCAGTTCTTC
CASSLGGQGGNEQFF
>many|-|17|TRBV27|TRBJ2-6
TGTGCCAGCAGTTTAGGGCAGGACCACTCTGGGGCCAACGTCCTGACTTTC
CASSLGQDHSGANVLTF
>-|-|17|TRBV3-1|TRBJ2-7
TGTGCCAGCAGCCAAGCCCTTCCCGGGACATTTCCCTACGAGCAGTACTTC
CASSQALPGTFPYEQYF